Listed here are 14 T cell receptor beta chains from one sample, sequenced in a study of blood T cells in healthy people across ages. A sample-barcoded 5' primer and a J-beta primer mix were used in a second PCR of about 6 to 11 cycles. MiXCR was run by TCRdb on the 5' RACE reads, yielding one entry per CDR3 protein. In the table there are about 730,000 distinct CDR3 sequences, roughly 47% of which are singletons. The sequencing sample was made of blood. These receptor sequences come from a woman aged 55-75 years in good health.

There are a few counts of this clonotype. The rearrangement joins TRBV6-2 or TRBV6-3 to TRBJ2-3; 9 nucleotides agree with TRBD2. Trimming at V came to 6 bases and at J to 14 bases, leaving 6 bases not matched to a gene. Germline loops: CDR1 MNHEY, CDR2 SVGEGT. The CDR3 runs to 11 residues. The CDR3 region is CASRLPGLAYF. CDR3 nucleotides: TGTGCCAGCAGGCTACCGGGACTAGCGTATTTT.

This clonotype appeared a few times. V gene TRBV11-2 combines with J gene TRBJ2-5; no reliable D call. Germline assignment: CDR1 SGHAT and CDR2 FQNNGV. V was shortened by 5 bases and J by 1 base, with 8 bases between the two germline ends. This CDR3 has 13 amino acids. The CDR3 loop is CASSLHSQETQYF. The CDR3 DNA is TGTGCCAGCAGCCTACACTCCCAAGAGACCCAGTACTTC.

Ten or more counts support this clonotype. DNA of the CDR3: TGTGCCAGCAGCCCGACAGGGAACGAGCAGTACTTC. As protein: CASSPTGNEQYF. The rearrangement joins TRBV7-8 to TRBJ2-7; the match to TRBD1 covers 7 bases. The V gene end was trimmed by 5 bases and the J gene end by 5 bases; junction bases not matched to a gene: 3. From germline, CDR1 is SGHVS and CDR2 FQNEAQ. The CDR3 extends over 12 amino acids.

The chain joins TRBV3-1 to TRBJ1-1, with D unclear. In germline, CDR1 is LGHDT, CDR2 YNNKEL (reference sequence). This CDR3 is built from 13 residues. Trimming took off 4 bases at V and 9 bases at J, with 15 bases between the two ends. The CDR3 coding sequence is TGTGCCAGCAGCCCCCTGGGAGGGAGGAAAGCTTTCTTT. It specifies CASSPLGGRKAFF.

This clonotype was recorded only once. In DNA form, the CDR3 reads TGTGCCAGCAGCCGAACCGTGACGGGGGTTAACACCGGGGAGCTGTTTTTT. This gives the protein CASSRTVTGVNTGELFF. This rearrangement joins TRBV5-4 to TRBJ2-2; maybe TRBD2 (6 bases). The V gene lost 4 bases and the J gene lost 2 bases, with 18 bases spanning the gap. Germline CDR1 is SGHNT and CDR2 is YYREEE (reference sequence). The CDR3 spans 17 residues.

This chain connects TRBV6-5 to TRBJ1-2; a possible D gene is TRBD1 (5 bases). The CDR3 sequence is 14 residues long. CDR1 is MNHEY and CDR2 is SVGAGI in the germline V gene. V lost 7 bases, J lost 2 bases, and 14 bases lay in between. The CDR3 loop reads CASTMGRANYGYTF. The CDR3 region has the DNA TGTGCCAGCACGATGGGCAGGGCCAACTATGGCTACACCTTC.

This clonotype was observed many times. Here the CDR3 DNA reads TGTGCCAGCAGCCTCGCCAGGGTCGGGTTGGATGAGCAGTTCTTC. Translation gives CASSLARVGLDEQFF. V usage is TRBV7-9 and J usage is TRBJ2-1; D perhaps matches TRBD1 (5 bases). The CDR3 sequence is 15 residues long. Trimming removed 5 bases at V and 8 bases at J, with 19 bases between. The germline CDR1 and CDR2 sequences are SEHNR and FQNEAQ (reference sequence).

In this sample, this clonotype turned up a few times. The J gene is TRBJ2-4, the V gene TRBV27; no clear D. V was pared by 2 bases and J by 9 bases, with 5 bases between. This CDR3 contains 11 residues. Germline values: CDR1 MNHEY, CDR2 SMNVEV (reference sequence). The CDR3 loop reads CASSLNSIQYF. The CDR3 region has the DNA TGTGCCAGCAGTTTAAACTCCATTCAGTACTTC.

This chain uses TRBV20-1 with TRBJ2-7; D possibly uses TRBD1 or TRBD2 (5 bases each). The germline V gene encodes CDR1 DFQATT and CDR2 SNEGSKA (reference sequence). V gave up 2 bases and J gave up 5 bases, with 13 bases separating them. This CDR3 has 13 residues. The CDR3: CSARQGAPNEQYF. The CDR3 DNA follows: TGCAGTGCTAGACAGGGAGCCCCGAACGAGCAGTACTTC.

This clonotype was observed a handful of times. Being one base from a much bigger clone, this may be a read error. This chain uses TRBV15 with TRBJ2-7; D possibly uses TRBD1 or TRBD2 (6 bases each). V was shortened by 0 bases and J by 7 bases, with 22 bases between the two germline ends. Germline lookup yields CDR1 LNHNV and CDR2 YYDKDF (reference sequence). The CDR3 is 17 amino acids. The CDR3 region has the DNA TGTGCCACCAGCAGAGATATGGGGGGCCTAGCGTCCGATGAGCAGTACTTC. This encodes CATSRDMGGLASDEQYF.

Worth noting for this clonotype: This could be a read error, since a much larger clone is one nucleotide away. The genes are TRBV28 and TRBJ2-7, with D perhaps matching TRBD1 (6 bases). This CDR3 has 11 residues. CDR1 is MDHEN, CDR2 SYDVKM, per germline. Trimming removed 4 bases at V and 12 bases at J, with 13 bases between. CDR3 sequence reads: CASSWAGERYF. DNA for the CDR3: TGTGCCAGCAGTTGGGCAGGGGAACGGTACTTC.

The rearrangement links TRBV5-1 to TRBJ1-1, with D maybe TRBD1 (5 bases). The CDR3 runs 15 residues. V gave up 0 bases and J gave up 2 bases, with 11 bases separating them. In germline, CDR1 is SGHRS, CDR2 YFSETQ. The DNA of the CDR3 is TGCGCCAGCAGCTTGGCCGTTGGGGGTAACACTGAAGCTTTCTTT. Its protein product is CASSLAVGGNTEAFF.

CDR3 loop: CASTEGISLTEAFF. As DNA, the CDR3 is TGTGCCAGCACCGAAGGCATATCACTGACTGAAGCTTTCTTT. V gene TRBV2 combines with J gene TRBJ1-1; D remains ambiguous. V gave up 7 bases and J gave up 5 bases, with 17 bases separating them. Germline loops: CDR1 SNHLY, CDR2 FYNNEI. CDR3 length: 14 residues.

The sample holds a few counts of this clonotype. The chain is built from TRBV29-1 and TRBJ2-3; D possibly corresponds to TRBD2 (6 bases). Trimming shortened V by 7 bases and J by 1 base, and 15 bases separated the two germline ends. CDR3 length: 14 residues. CDR1 is SQVTM, CDR2 ANQGSEA, per germline. CDR3 DNA sequence: TGCAGCGCCAGGAGGGGTGTGGGCACAGATACGCAGTATTTT. Its translation is CSARRGVGTDTQYF.